Each of the 32 T cell receptor beta chains below was sequenced from the same sample in a study of post-analysis software for immune sequencing data. Findings and limits, study-wide: There were five TRBV segments more frequent in patients than controls, and TRBV5-6, TRBV5-1 and TRBV20-1 were among them.

No antigens are known for them. cDNA libraries of TCR beta carried unique molecular identifiers. TCRdb used MiXCR to reprocess the PCR reads, holding one entry per CDR3 protein. This sample has 400,000 to 500,000 distinct CDR3 sequences, with roughly 40% found just once. Sequenced material: blood. Source of these receptors: a girl between 2 and 10 years old with multiple sclerosis.

The rearrangement links TRBV12-3 or TRBV12-4 to TRBJ2-1, with 10 bases lining up with TRBD2. The CDR3 spans 13 residues. V shed 5 bases, J shed 9 bases, and the junction held 4 bases outside the gene matches. The CDR3 reads CASSAPSGSEQFF. The CDR3 DNA follows: TGTGCCAGCAGTGCTCCTAGCGGGAGTGAGCAGTTCTTC.

This chain connects TRBV20-1 to TRBJ2-4, with TRBD2 matching over 8 bases. Unmatched junction bases numbered 6, after V lost 1 base and J lost 7 bases. Germline CDR1 is DFQATT and CDR2 is SNEGSKA (reference sequence). The CDR3 consists of 14 residues. The CDR3 loop reads CSARGPGLVNIQYF. The CDR3 DNA reads as TGCAGTGCTAGAGGCCCGGGACTAGTCAACATTCAGTACTTC.

The J gene is TRBJ2-7, the V gene TRBV3-1; 11 bases fit TRBD2. There are 18 residues in the CDR3. Losses at the gene ends were 4 bases for V and 10 bases for J; bases not matched to a gene: 21. CDR1 LGHDT and CDR2 YNNKEL come from the germline V gene (reference sequence). CDR3 loop: CASSPETRTSGPWRAQYF. The CDR3 DNA sequence: TGTGCCAGCAGCCCAGAGACGAGGACTAGCGGGCCCTGGAGGGCCCAGTACTTC.

This clonotype has a handful of counts. The chain joins TRBV29-1 to TRBJ2-1, with 11 bases lining up with TRBD2. V gave up 6 bases and J gave up 4 bases; unmatched junction bases: 5. The length of the CDR3 is 14 residues. Germline V gene data show CDR1 as SQVTM and CDR2 as ANQGSEA. The CDR3 nucleotides are TGCAGCGTCGAACTAGCGGGGGAATACAATGAGCAGTTCTTC. Translating gives CSVELAGEYNEQFF.

The CDR3 is CASSPLPVWETQYF. The CDR3 DNA reads as TGTGCCAGCTCACCACTTCCAGTCTGGGAGACCCAGTACTTC. The chain recombines TRBV18 with TRBJ2-5; D is uncertain. In germline, CDR1 is KGHSH, CDR2 LQKENI. This CDR3 spans 14 amino acids. V lost 1 base and J 5 bases, leaving 11 bases between the germline ends.

The chain joins TRBV4-2 to TRBJ1-2; no definite D call. Germline lookup yields CDR1 LGHNA and CDR2 YNFKEQ. Trimming removed 0 bases at V and 4 bases at J, with 12 bases between. This CDR3 comprises 15 residues. The chain's CDR3 is CASSQDSPVGYGYTF. In nucleotides, the CDR3 is TGTGCCAGCAGCCAAGATTCTCCTGTCGGCTATGGCTACACCTTC.

This clonotype was seen a few times. This chain connects TRBV20-1 to TRBJ2-1, with 9 bases fitting TRBD2. The V and J ends lost 6 bases and 0 bases, in that order; junction bases with no gene match: 9. The CDR3 length is 16 residues. CDR1 and CDR2 (germline): DFQATT, SNEGSKA (reference sequence). The CDR3 sequence is CSAPRLAVSSYNEQFF. The CDR3 nucleotides read TGCAGTGCGCCGCGACTAGCGGTTAGCTCCTACAATGAGCAGTTCTTC.

The genes are TRBV7-2 and TRBJ2-3, with TRBD2 matching 11 bases. CDR3 length equals 18 residues. Losses at the gene ends were 5 bases for V and 2 bases for J; bases not matched to a gene: 12. Germline-derived CDR1 and CDR2 are SGHTA and FQGNSA. CDR3 sequence (DNA): TGTGCCAGCAGCGGAGGGACTAGCGGACGGGTTTTCACAGATACGCAGTATTTT. It specifies CASSGGTSGRVFTDTQYF.

In its sample, this clonotype was seen a few times. The chain employs TRBV7-2 and TRBJ2-1; TRBD1 matches at 7 bases. Looked up from germline, CDR1 is SGHTA and CDR2 is FQGNSA. With V trimmed by 5 bases and J by 2 bases, 6 bases remained unmatched. There are 15 residues in the CDR3. The CDR3 here is CASSMNRGTYNEQFF. The CDR3 DNA is TGTGCCAGCAGCATGAACAGGGGAACCTACAATGAGCAGTTCTTC.

The table lists this clonotype with a count of one. This chain connects TRBV2 to TRBJ2-3, with D perhaps assigned TRBD1 or TRBD2 (6 bases each). CDR3 length: 15 amino acids. Germline V gene sequence: CDR1 SNHLY, CDR2 FYNNEI. Between the trimmed V and J ends, which lost 11 bases and 5 bases, there was a span of 23 bases. The DNA for the CDR3 is TGTGCCGTCAGAAACTACCGGGGGCTCGGAGATACGCAGTATTTT. Its translation: CAVRNYRGLGDTQYF. The full variable domain, in which reference TRBV2 and TRBJ2-3 provide the parts outside the CDR3, is EPEVTQTPSHQVTQMGQEVILRCVPISNHLYFYWYRQILGQKVEFLVSFYNNEISEKSEIFDDQFSVERPDGSNFTLKIRSTKLEDSAMYFCAVRNYRGLGDTQYFGPGTRLTVL.

This clonotype has just a few counts. The V gene is TRBV3-1, the J gene TRBJ2-3; perhaps TRBD2 as D (5 bases). V lost 4 bases to trimming and J lost 0 bases, with 11 bases between them. The CDR3 contains 15 residues. Germline CDR1 reads LGHDT; CDR2 reads YNNKEL (reference sequence). The CDR3 DNA follows: TGTGCCAGCAGCCGGACTTTGTCTAGCACAGATACGCAGTATTTT. Amino acid sequence: CASSRTLSSTDTQYF.

The chain recombines TRBV7-2 with TRBJ2-5, with a weak D call TRBD1 (6 bases). CDR3 length equals 14 residues. Germline V gene lookup returns CDR1 SGHTA and CDR2 FQGNSA. V gave up 5 bases and J gave up 1 base, with 11 bases separating them. The DNA for the CDR3 is TGTGCCAGCAGCAAGGACAGTGGCCAAGAGACCCAGTACTTC. Encoded protein: CASSKDSGQETQYF.

The gene calls are TRBV28 and TRBJ2-1; 12 bases are shared with TRBD2. The V and J ends lost 6 bases and 14 bases, in that order; junction bases with no gene match: 8. The germline V gene has CDR1 MDHEN and CDR2 SYDVKM. CDR3 length equals 13 residues. The CDR3 DNA reads TGTGCCAGCAGGACTCCGACTAGCGGGAGAAAGTTCTTC. It translates to CASRTPTSGRKFF. Variable domain in full (rest from reference TRBV28 and TRBJ2-1): DVKVTQSSRYLVKRTGEKVFLECVQDMDHENMFWYRQDPGLGLRLIYFSYDVKMKEKGDIPEGYSVSREKKERFSLILESASTNQTSMYLCASRTPTSGRKFFGPGTRLTVL.

A few counts support this clonotype. The chain couples TRBV7-3 to TRBJ2-4; 7 nucleotides align to TRBD2. The CDR3 consists of 15 residues. The V segment lost 1 base and the J segment 6 bases; nucleotides outside the gene matches: 6. Per germline, CDR1 SGHTA and CDR2 FQGTGA. DNA of the CDR3: TGTGCCAGCAGCTTAAGGGAAACGGGGGGAAACATTCAGTACTTC. Translating gives CASSLRETGGNIQYF.

The chain combines TRBV7-8 with TRBJ1-5, with D tentatively TRBD1 (6 bases). The CDR3 runs 16 residues. Germline CDR1 reads SGHVS; CDR2 reads FQNEAQ. V gave up 5 bases and J gave up 1 base, with 15 bases separating them. CDR3 in amino acids: CASSQKTDRSNQPQHF. CDR3 sequence (DNA): TGTGCCAGCAGCCAAAAGACAGACAGGAGCAATCAGCCCCAGCATTTT.

The chain couples TRBV28 to TRBJ1-2, with D possibly being TRBD1 (5 bases). The germline CDR1 and CDR2 sequences are MDHEN and SYDVKM. This CDR3 has 16 amino acids. V was clipped by 5 bases and J by 0 bases, with 16 bases between them. The CDR3 loop is CASSRFGGEANYGYTF. The CDR3 bases are TGTGCCAGCAGTCGATTTGGGGGAGAAGCTAACTATGGCTACACCTTC.

The chain combines TRBV28 with TRBJ1-6; 7 bases fit TRBD1. The ends lost 9 bases at V and 9 bases at J; junction bases unmatched: 14. This CDR3 has 15 residues. CDR1 and CDR2 from the germline V gene are MDHEN and SYDVKM. The CDR3 nucleotides are TGTGCCAGTTCCCTCAACAGGGGTGGAGGTTCACCCCTCCACTTT. This codes for CASSLNRGGGSPLHF.

This sequence joins TRBV5-1 and TRBJ2-7; TRBD1 might be the D (6 bases). V was clipped by 3 bases and J by 2 bases, with 12 bases between them. This CDR3 is built from 14 residues. Germline V CDR1 and CDR2: SGHRS, YFSETQ. CDR3: CASSSGTFTYEQYF. In nucleotides, the CDR3 is TGCGCCAGCAGCTCCGGGACATTTACCTACGAGCAGTACTTC.

The chain has TRBV12-3 or TRBV12-4 and TRBJ2-3; TRBD1 aligns across 9 bases. There are 14 residues in the CDR3. V lost 8 bases, J lost 5 bases, and 8 bases stayed unmatched. Here the CDR3 DNA reads TGTGCCAGCGGGATCGACAGGGGGGTAGATACGCAGTATTTT. This translates into CASGIDRGVDTQYF.

This clonotype was counted a few times. The rearrangement links TRBV7-2 to TRBJ2-3; 8 bases are shared with TRBD2. With V trimmed by 5 bases and J by 5 bases, 15 bases remained unmatched. This CDR3 contains 17 residues. CDR1 is SGHTA and CDR2 is FQGNSA in the germline V gene. The CDR3 loop is CASSLHPGGGAGDTQYF. Here the CDR3 DNA reads TGTGCCAGCAGCCTTCATCCCGGGGGGGGGGCCGGAGATACGCAGTATTTT.

This chain links TRBV20-1 with TRBJ2-3, with 7 bases fitting TRBD2. Germline V gene lookup returns CDR1 DFQATT and CDR2 SNEGSKA (reference sequence). This CDR3 has 15 amino acids. Trimming took 6 bases from V and 5 from J; bases not matched to a gene: 14. The CDR3 loop is CSANTRLAGLDTQYF. The CDR3 nucleotides are TGCAGTGCCAACACTCGACTAGCAGGATTAGATACGCAGTATTTT.

The V gene is TRBV6-5, the J gene TRBJ1-1, with D possibly TRBD1 on 5 matching bases. Trimming shortened V by 4 bases and J by 1 base, and 10 bases separated the two germline ends. CDR1 is MNHEY, CDR2 SVGAGI, per germline. The CDR3 is 14 amino acids. The CDR3 region is CASSLYTGNTEAFF. In DNA form, the CDR3 reads TGTGCCAGCAGTTTGTATACAGGGAACACTGAAGCTTTCTTT.

This chain connects TRBV6-2 or TRBV6-3 to TRBJ2-1, with a tentative D call TRBD2 (5 bases). Trimming shortened V by 6 bases and J by 14 bases, and 17 bases separated the two germline ends. The CDR3 totals 12 residues. In germline, CDR1 is MNHEY, CDR2 SVGEGT. CDR3: CASSTQGREEFF. In DNA form, the CDR3 reads TGTGCCAGCAGCACCCAAGGGAGAGAGGAGTTCTTC.

The sample holds a few counts of this clonotype. The chain has TRBV20-1 and TRBJ2-7, with a tentative D call TRBD2 (5 bases). The V gene lost 0 bases and the J gene lost 2 bases, with 11 bases spanning the gap. The CDR3 sequence is 14 residues long. The germline V gene encodes CDR1 DFQATT and CDR2 SNEGSKA (reference sequence). For the CDR3, the DNA is TGCAGTGCTAGAGATTCGCGGGTCCCCTACGAGCAGTACTTC. The encoded protein is CSARDSRVPYEQYF.

This chain links TRBV20-1 with TRBJ1-1; possibly TRBD1 for D (5 bases). The germline CDR1 and CDR2 sequences are DFQATT and SNEGSKA (reference sequence). The CDR3 is 16 amino acids. The germline V and J ends were trimmed by 0 bases and 0 bases, with 14 bases remaining between them. The chain's CDR3 is CSARDQAGTLNTEAFF. CDR3 nucleotides: TGCAGTGCTAGAGATCAGGCAGGGACTTTGAACACTGAAGCTTTCTTT.

The chain joins TRBV14 to TRBJ2-4; D may correspond to TRBD1 or TRBD2 (5 bases each). Per the germline V gene, CDR1 is SGHDN and CDR2 is FVKESK. This CDR3 has 13 residues. The V end lost 1 base, the J end lost 6 bases, and 7 bases lay between the germline ends. CDR3 nucleotide sequence: TGTGCCAGCAGCCAAGGGGACGGAAACATTCAGTACTTC. It translates to CASSQGDGNIQYF.

This clonotype was found many times. J is TRBJ2-7 and V is TRBV20-1; the D call may be TRBD1 or TRBD2 (6 bases each). The CDR3 totals 13 residues. V lost 3 bases and J lost 2, with 11 bases in between. The germline V gene encodes CDR1 DFQATT and CDR2 SNEGSKA (reference sequence). For the CDR3, the DNA is TGCAGTGCTAGGAAGAGGGGGGCCTACGAGCAGTACTTC. The encoded protein is CSARKRGAYEQYF.

This sequence joins TRBV7-6 and TRBJ2-1; 15 bases are shared with TRBD2. V trimming: 0 bases; J trimming: 9 bases; junction bases outside the gene matches: 3. CDR3 length equals 16 residues. Germline loops: CDR1 SGHVS, CDR2 FNYEAQ. This chain's CDR3 is CASSLAGTSGGTEQFF. CDR3 nucleotide sequence: TGTGCCAGCAGCTTAGCGGGGACTAGCGGGGGGACTGAGCAGTTCTTC.

This clonotype was counted between two and nine times. The chain employs TRBV14 and TRBJ2-7; D is perhaps TRBD1 (6 bases). V shed 0 bases and J shed 6 bases, with 21 bases lying between them. There are 17 residues in the CDR3. Looked up from germline, CDR1 is SGHDN and CDR2 is FVKESK. The CDR3 loop reads CASSQELGAQGRREQYF. DNA for the CDR3: TGTGCCAGCAGCCAAGAATTAGGTGCACAGGGACGTCGCGAGCAGTACTTC.

This chain links TRBV7-3 with TRBJ2-7, with 8 bases identical to TRBD2. Germline CDR1 reads SGHTA; CDR2 reads FQGTGA. The CDR3 runs 16 residues. V shed 7 bases, J shed 2 bases, and the junction held 13 bases outside the gene matches. The CDR3 sequence: CASTISGLDKAYEQYF. For the CDR3, the DNA is TGTGCCAGCACCATTTCGGGACTAGACAAAGCCTACGAGCAGTACTTC. The full variable domain, its missing parts supplied by reference TRBV7-3 and TRBJ2-7, is GAGVSQTPSNKVTEKGKYVELRCDPISGHTALYWYRQSLGQGPEFLIYFQGTGAADDSGLPNDRFFAVRPEGSVSTLKIQRTERGDSAVYLCASTISGLDKAYEQYFGPGTRLTVT.

This clonotype was observed a few times. This chain connects TRBV10-1 to TRBJ2-5, with D hard to call. The ends were cut back, 0 bases at V and 1 base at J, with 6 bases in the middle. CDR1 and CDR2 (germline): WNHNN, SYGVQD (reference sequence). The CDR3 runs to 14 residues. CDR3 amino acids: CASSESRGQETQYF. The CDR3 bases are TGCGCCAGCAGTGAGTCGAGAGGCCAAGAGACCCAGTACTTC.

Only a few counts were recorded for this clonotype. The rearrangement joins TRBV6-5 to TRBJ2-4, with D tentatively TRBD1 (7 bases). The CDR3 length is 14 residues. Germline loops: CDR1 MNHEY, CDR2 SVGAGI. V was cut by 6 bases and J by 6 bases, with 15 bases left in between. The CDR3 loop reads CASRLAGQLNIQYF. The DNA of the CDR3 is TGTGCCAGCAGGTTGGCGGGACAGCTAAACATTCAGTACTTC.